This TCR beta chain emerged from a study of T-cell reconstitution after alpha-beta-depleted transplantation in children. This clonotype showed up many times. Unique molecular identifiers were used to barcode this TCRbeta library. TCRdb fed the PCR reads into MiXCR, producing one record per CDR3 protein. The sample yields 260,000 or so distinct CDR3 sequences, 12% seen once. V dropped 0 bases and J dropped 3 bases, with 7 bases sitting between them. This CDR3 spans 15 amino acids. CDR1 is SGDLS, CDR2 YYNGEE, per germline. Sequences were derived from PBMCs from the stem cell graft donor, sampled from the stem cell graft. This receptor was taken from a human donor who donated a stem cell graft to a child with acute lymphoblastic leukemia. The gene calls are TRBV9 and TRBJ2-6; D unclear. CDR3 sequence (DNA): TGTGCCAGCAGCGTAGAAGGGCATGGGGCCAACGTCCTGACTTTC. This encodes CASSVEGHGANVLTF.